The clone carrying this TCR beta chain was observed a single time. The antigen remains undetermined. Method: immunoSEQ multiplex PCR; TCRdb's copy keeps in-frame clones and lacks some. This sample has 20,000 to 25,000 clones; around 95% occur once, and the top ten carry almost 9.5%. This sample is part of a study of T cells in tuberculosis. Study context: T cells were selected with CD1B tetramers loaded with glucose monomycolate.

The CDR3 consists of 14 residues. Germline V lookup: CDR1 MGHRA, CDR2 YSYEKL. V dropped 3 bases and J dropped 5 bases, with 11 bases sitting between them. Study-wide results and caveats: The TCR-beta difference was not significant; alpha differences partly reflected length.

The sequence derives from a donor aged 10-29 years with latent tuberculosis or without tuberculosis infection. The specimen sequenced was PBMCs. The chain has TRBV4-1 and TRBJ2-1; D may be TRBD1 (6 bases). This CDR3 is CASSHVQGNNEQFF. For the CDR3, the DNA is TGCGCCAGCAGCCATGTACAGGGTAACAATGAGCAGTTCTTC.